This T cell receptor (beta chain) comes out of a study of T cells in Graves' hyperthyroidism and ophthalmopathy. Study context: Peripheral blood was drawn at first diagnosis, prior to all treatment. Whole-study findings and limits: Most thyroid clonotypes that were expanded above 0.001 also turned up in blood. Ophthalmopathy could be told apart from stable hyperthyroidism with a 13 V-J model.

When hyperthyroidism was first diagnosed, the blood sample was taken, preceding any ophthalmopathy symptoms. CDR1 is SGHRS, CDR2 YFSETQ, per germline. The V gene end was trimmed by 0 bases and the J gene end by 7 bases; junction bases not matched to a gene: 2. The CDR3 extends over 14 amino acids. This clonotype was observed many times. Antigen unknown. Amplified TCR beta CDR3 regions came from RNA transcripts. HTBI primers drove first-round RT-PCR of the TCR CDR3. From the multiplex PCR reads, TCRdb called clonotypes with MiXCR, one entry per CDR3 protein. The sample lists 250,000 or so distinct CDR3 sequences; 14% to 15% were seen once.

The chain joins TRBV5-1 to TRBJ2-7; 12 positions match TRBD1. Sequences were obtained from blood. The sequence came from a woman aged 40 to 49 with Graves' hyperthyroidism that later progressed to Graves' ophthalmopathy. CDR3 sequence: CASSLGDRGLEQYF. The CDR3 DNA follows: TGCGCCAGCAGCTTGGGGGACAGGGGGCTTGAGCAGTACTTC.